This T cell receptor beta chain was profiled in a study of T cells in Graves' hyperthyroidism and ophthalmopathy. Study overall: At the time of initial diagnosis and before any treatment, peripheral blood was collected.

This clonotype was counted many times. Its antigen is currently unknown. Germline CDR1 is MNHEY and CDR2 is SVGAGI. CDR3 length: 15 residues. V trimming: 2 bases; J trimming: 0 bases; junction bases outside the gene matches: 4. RNA transcripts gave rise to amplified TCR beta CDR3 regions. Carried out on the TCR CDR3, a first-round RT-PCR used the HTBI primer set. MiXCR was run by TCRdb on the multiplex PCR reads, yielding one entry per CDR3 protein. The sample consists of around 260,000 distinct CDR3 sequences, less than 30% of them appearing once. The study, taken as a whole, reports: Model output signaled ophthalmopathy a median around 6.9 months ahead of onset. Peripheral blood also featured most of the thyroid clonotypes expanded above 0.001.

The chain employs TRBV6-5 and TRBJ2-7, with 7 positions matching TRBD2. Sequencing was performed on blood. The source is a man between 40 and 49 years old with Graves' hyperthyroidism that later progressed to Graves' ophthalmopathy. Written as DNA, the CDR3 is TGTGCCAGCAGTTACGGGCTAGCGGTCTCCTACGAGCAGTACTTC. It yields the protein CASSYGLAVSYEQYF.